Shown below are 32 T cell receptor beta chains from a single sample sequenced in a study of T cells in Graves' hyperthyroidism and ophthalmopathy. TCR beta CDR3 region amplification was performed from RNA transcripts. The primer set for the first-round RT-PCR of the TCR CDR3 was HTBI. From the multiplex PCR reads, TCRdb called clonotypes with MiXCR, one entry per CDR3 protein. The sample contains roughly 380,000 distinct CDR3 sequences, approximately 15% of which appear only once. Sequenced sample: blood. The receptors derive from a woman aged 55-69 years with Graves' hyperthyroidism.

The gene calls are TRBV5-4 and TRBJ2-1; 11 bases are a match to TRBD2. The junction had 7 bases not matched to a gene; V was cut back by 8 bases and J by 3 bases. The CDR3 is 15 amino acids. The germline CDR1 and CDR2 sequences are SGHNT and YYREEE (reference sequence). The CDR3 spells CASIPTSGSYNEQFF. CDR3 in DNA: TGTGCCAGTATCCCAACTAGCGGGAGCTACAATGAGCAGTTCTTC.

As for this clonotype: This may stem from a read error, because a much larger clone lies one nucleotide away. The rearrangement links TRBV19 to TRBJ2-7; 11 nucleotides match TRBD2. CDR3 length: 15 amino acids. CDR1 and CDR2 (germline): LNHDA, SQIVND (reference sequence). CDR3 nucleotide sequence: TGTGCCGGTAGTATTCCTCTAGCGGGAGGACACGAGCAGTACTTC. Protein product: CAGSIPLAGGHEQYF.

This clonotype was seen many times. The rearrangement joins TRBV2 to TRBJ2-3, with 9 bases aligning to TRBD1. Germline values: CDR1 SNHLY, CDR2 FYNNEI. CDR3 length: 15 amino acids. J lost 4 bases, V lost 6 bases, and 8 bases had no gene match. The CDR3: CASSPGTGSADTQYF. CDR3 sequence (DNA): TGTGCCAGCAGCCCCGGGACAGGGAGCGCAGATACGCAGTATTTT.

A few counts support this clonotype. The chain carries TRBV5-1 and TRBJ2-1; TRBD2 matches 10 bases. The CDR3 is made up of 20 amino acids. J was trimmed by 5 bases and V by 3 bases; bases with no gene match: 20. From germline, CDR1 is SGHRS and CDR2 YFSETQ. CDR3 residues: CASSSSTPKAGGQFHNEQFF. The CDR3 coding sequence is TGCGCCAGCAGCTCCTCAACCCCAAAAGCGGGAGGGCAATTCCACAATGAGCAGTTCTTC. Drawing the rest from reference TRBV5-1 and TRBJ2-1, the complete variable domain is KAGVTQTPRYLIKTRGQQVTLSCSPISGHRSVSWYQQTPGQGLQFLFEYFSETQRNKGNFPGRFSGRQFSNSRSEMNVSTLELGDSALYLCASSSSTPKAGGQFHNEQFFGPGTRLTVL.

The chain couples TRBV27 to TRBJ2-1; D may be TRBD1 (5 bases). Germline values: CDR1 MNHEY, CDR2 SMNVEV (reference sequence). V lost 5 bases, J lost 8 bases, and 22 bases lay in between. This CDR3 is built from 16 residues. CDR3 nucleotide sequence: TGTGCCAGCAGTCCCTTTCAGGGAATTTCGATGGATGAGCAGTTCTTC. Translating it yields CASSPFQGISMDEQFF.

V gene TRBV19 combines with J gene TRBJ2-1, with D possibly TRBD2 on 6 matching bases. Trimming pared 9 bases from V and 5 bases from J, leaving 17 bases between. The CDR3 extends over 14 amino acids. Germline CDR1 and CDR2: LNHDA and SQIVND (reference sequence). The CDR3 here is CASIGRGSNNEQFF. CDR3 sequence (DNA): TGTGCCAGCATAGGGCGGGGCTCTAACAATGAGCAGTTCTTC.

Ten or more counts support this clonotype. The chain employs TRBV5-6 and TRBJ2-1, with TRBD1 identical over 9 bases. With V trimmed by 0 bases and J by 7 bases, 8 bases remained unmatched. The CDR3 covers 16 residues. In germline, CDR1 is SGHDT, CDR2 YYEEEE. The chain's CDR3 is CASSLVPGQGQNEQFF. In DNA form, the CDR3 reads TGTGCCAGCAGCTTGGTACCGGGACAGGGACAGAATGAGCAGTTCTTC.

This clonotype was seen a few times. CDR3 bases: TGCAGCGTCGACAACGAGGGGGGCAGGGTGGGAGAGACCCAGTACTTC. Encoded protein: CSVDNEGGRVGETQYF. The chain joins TRBV29-1 to TRBJ2-5, with D perhaps being TRBD1 or TRBD2 (6 bases each). The CDR3 consists of 16 residues. The germline V and J ends were trimmed by 6 bases and 4 bases, with 24 bases remaining between them. Germline-derived CDR1 and CDR2 are SQVTM and ANQGSEA.

As DNA, the CDR3 is TGTGCCAGCAGCCGACACACAGATACGCAGTATTTT. It specifies CASSRHTDTQYF. This sequence joins TRBV13 and TRBJ2-3; D is unresolved. The germline gives CDR1 PRHDT, CDR2 FYEKMQ (reference sequence). The CDR3 length is 12 residues. V lost 5 bases, J lost 2 bases, and 5 bases lay in between.

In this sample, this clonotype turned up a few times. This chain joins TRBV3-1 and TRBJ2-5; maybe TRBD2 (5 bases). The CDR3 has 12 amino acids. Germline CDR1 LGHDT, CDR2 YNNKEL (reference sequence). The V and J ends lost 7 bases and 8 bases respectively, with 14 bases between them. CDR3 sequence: CASNPDEGTQYF. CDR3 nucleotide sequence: TGTGCCAGCAACCCGGACGAGGGAACCCAGTACTTC.

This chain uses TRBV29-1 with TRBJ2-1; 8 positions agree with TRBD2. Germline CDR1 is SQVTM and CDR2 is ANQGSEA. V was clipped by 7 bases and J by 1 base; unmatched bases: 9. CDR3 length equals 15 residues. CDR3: CSGGVAGLSYNEQFF. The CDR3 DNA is TGCAGCGGGGGGGTAGCGGGACTATCCTACAATGAGCAGTTCTTC.

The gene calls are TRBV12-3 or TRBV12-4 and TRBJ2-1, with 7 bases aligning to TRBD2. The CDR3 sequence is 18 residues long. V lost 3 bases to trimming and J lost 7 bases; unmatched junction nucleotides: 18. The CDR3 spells CASSFGLVGGPGVNEQFF. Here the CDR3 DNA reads TGTGCCAGCAGTTTTGGGCTAGTGGGAGGGCCGGGAGTAAATGAGCAGTTCTTC.

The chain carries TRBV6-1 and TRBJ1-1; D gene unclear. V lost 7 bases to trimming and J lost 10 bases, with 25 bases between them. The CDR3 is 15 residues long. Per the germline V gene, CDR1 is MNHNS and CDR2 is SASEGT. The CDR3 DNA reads TGTGCCAGCACCCACCCCCGACCGTCATATAGAGGAGCTTTCTTT. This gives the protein CASTHPRPSYRGAFF.

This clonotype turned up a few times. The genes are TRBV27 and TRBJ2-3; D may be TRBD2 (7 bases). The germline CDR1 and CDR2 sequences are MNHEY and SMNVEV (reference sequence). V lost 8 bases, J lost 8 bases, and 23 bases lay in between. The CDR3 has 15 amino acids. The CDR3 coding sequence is TGTGCCAGCGGGGGGGGCGGAGCCCGCGGGAGTACGCAGTATTTT. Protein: CASGGGGARGSTQYF.

CDR3 bases: TGTGCCAGCAAAGGCCCCCGGGGGACAGGACAGTTCTTC. This translates into CASKGPRGTGQFF. The rearrangement joins TRBV2 to TRBJ2-1; TRBD1 aligns across 8 bases. V gave up 7 bases and J gave up 13 bases; unmatched junction bases: 12. Germline CDR1 and CDR2: SNHLY and FYNNEI. CDR3 length: 13 residues.

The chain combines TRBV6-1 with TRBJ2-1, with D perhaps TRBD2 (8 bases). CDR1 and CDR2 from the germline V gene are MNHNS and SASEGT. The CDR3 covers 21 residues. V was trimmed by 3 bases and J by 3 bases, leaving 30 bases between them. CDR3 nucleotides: TGTGCCAGCAGTGATGAAGGGGGCGGGATAAGGACTAGCAGGAGCTACAATGAGCAGTTCTTC. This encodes CASSDEGGGIRTSRSYNEQFF.

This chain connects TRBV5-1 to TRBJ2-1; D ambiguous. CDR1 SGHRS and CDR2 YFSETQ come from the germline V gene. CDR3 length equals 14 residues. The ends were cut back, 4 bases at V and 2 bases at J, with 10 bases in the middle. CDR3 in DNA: TGCGCCAGCAGCCCCGCTCCCCCCTACAATGAGCAGTTCTTC. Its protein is CASSPAPPYNEQFF.

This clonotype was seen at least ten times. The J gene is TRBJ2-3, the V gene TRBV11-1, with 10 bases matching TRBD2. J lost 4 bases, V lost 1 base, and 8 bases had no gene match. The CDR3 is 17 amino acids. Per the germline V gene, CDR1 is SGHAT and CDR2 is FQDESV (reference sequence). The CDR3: CASSLGASGRGADTQYF. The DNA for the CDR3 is TGTGCCAGCAGCTTAGGTGCCAGCGGGAGGGGAGCAGATACGCAGTATTTT.

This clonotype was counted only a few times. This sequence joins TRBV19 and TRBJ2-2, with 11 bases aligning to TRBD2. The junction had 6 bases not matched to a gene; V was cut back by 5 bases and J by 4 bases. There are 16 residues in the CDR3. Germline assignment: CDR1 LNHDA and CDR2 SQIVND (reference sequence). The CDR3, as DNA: TGTGCCAGTAGTTCTACTAGCGGGAGTCTCACCGGGGAGCTGTTTTTT. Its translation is CASSSTSGSLTGELFF.

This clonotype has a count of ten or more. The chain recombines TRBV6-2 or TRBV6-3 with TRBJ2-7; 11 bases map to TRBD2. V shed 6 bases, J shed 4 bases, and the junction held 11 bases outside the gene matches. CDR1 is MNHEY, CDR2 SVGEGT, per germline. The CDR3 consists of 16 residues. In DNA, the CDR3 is TGTGCCAGCAGACCCGAGACTAGCGGGGACGAATACGAGCAGTACTTC. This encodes CASRPETSGDEYEQYF.

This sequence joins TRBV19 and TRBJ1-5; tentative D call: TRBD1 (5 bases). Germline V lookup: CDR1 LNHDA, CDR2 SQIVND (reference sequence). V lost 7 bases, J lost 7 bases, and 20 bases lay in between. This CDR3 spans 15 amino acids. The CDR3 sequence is CASTPDAGLGQPQHF. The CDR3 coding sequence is TGTGCCAGTACTCCCGACGCAGGGTTAGGCCAGCCCCAGCATTTT.

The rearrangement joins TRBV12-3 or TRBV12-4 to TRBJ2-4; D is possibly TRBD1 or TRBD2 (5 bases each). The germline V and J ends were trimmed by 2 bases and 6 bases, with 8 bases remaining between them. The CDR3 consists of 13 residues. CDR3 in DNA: TGTGCCAGCAGTTTACGGGGCTCAAACATTCAGTACTTC. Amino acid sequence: CASSLRGSNIQYF.

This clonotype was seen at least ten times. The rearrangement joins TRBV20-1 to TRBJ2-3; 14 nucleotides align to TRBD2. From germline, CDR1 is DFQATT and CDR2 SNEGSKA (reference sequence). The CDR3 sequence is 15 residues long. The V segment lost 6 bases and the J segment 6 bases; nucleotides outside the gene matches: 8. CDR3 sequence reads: CSATKTSGRGDTQYF. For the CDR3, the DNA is TGCAGTGCGACCAAGACTAGCGGGAGGGGGGATACGCAGTATTTT.

The chain's CDR3 is CASSEGRAPTYEQYF. In DNA form, the CDR3 reads TGTGCCAGTAGTGAGGGTCGGGCCCCCACCTACGAGCAGTACTTC. The chain links TRBV19 to TRBJ2-7; a weak D match, TRBD2 (5 bases). The CDR3 is 15 amino acids. The germline gives CDR1 LNHDA, CDR2 SQIVND (reference sequence). Trimming left V 5 bases short and J 2 bases short, with 16 bases between.

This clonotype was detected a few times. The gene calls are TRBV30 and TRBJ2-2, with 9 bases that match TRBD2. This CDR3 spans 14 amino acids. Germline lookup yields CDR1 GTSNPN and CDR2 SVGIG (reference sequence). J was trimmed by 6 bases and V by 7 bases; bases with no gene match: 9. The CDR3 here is CASLRGGRAGELFF. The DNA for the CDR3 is TGTGCCTCCCTGCGGGGGGGCCGCGCCGGGGAGCTGTTTTTT. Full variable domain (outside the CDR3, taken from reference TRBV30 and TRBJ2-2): SQTIHQWPATLVQPVGSPLSLECTVEGTSNPNLYWYRQAAGRGLQLLFYSVGIGQISSEVPQNLSASRPQDRQFILSSKKLLLSDSGFYLCASLRGGRAGELFFGEGSRLTVL.

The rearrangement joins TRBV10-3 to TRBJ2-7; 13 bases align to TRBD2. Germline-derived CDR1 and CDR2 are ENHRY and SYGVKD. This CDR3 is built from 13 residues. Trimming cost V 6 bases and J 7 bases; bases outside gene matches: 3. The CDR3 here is CAIRLAGGEEQYF. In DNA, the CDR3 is TGTGCCATCAGACTAGCGGGAGGGGAAGAGCAGTACTTC.

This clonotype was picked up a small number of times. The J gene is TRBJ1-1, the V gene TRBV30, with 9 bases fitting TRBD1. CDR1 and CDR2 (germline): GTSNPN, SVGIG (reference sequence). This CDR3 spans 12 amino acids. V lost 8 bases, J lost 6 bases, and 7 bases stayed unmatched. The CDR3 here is CAMGQGGPEAFF. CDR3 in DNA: TGTGCCATGGGACAGGGAGGACCTGAAGCTTTCTTT.

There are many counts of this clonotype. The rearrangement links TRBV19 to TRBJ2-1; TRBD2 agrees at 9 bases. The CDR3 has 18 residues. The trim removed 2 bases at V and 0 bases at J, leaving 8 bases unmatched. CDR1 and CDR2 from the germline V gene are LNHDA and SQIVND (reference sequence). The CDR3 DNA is TGTGCCAGTAGTATAAACCCTAGCGGGATCGGCTCCTACAATGAGCAGTTCTTC. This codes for CASSINPSGIGSYNEQFF.

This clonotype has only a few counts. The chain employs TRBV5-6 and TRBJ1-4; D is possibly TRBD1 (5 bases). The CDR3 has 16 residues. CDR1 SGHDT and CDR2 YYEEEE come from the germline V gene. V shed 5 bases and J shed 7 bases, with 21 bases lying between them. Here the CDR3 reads CASRAGMGTGSEKLFF. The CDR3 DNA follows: TGTGCCAGCAGGGCGGGGATGGGGACCGGGAGTGAAAAACTGTTTTTT.

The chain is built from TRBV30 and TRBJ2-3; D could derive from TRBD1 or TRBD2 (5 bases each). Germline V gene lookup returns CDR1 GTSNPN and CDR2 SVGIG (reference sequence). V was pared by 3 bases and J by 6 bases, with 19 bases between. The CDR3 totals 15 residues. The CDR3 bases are TGTGCCTGGAGCCTCGCCGGGACCCCCGGGGATACGCAGTATTTT. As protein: CAWSLAGTPGDTQYF.

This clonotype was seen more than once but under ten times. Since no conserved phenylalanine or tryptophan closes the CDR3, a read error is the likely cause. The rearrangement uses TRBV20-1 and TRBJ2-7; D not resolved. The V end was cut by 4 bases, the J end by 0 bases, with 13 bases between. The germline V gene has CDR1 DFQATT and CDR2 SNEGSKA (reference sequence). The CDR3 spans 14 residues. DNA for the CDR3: TGCAGTGCTATTCCCCCTGCGAGCTCCTACGAGCAGTACCTC. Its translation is CSAIPPASSYEQYL.

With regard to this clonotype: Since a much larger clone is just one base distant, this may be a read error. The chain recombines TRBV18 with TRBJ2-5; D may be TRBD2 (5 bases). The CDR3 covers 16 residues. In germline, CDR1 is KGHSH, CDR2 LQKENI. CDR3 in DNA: TGTGCCAGCTCACCACCGTCGTGGAGCGGCCAAGAGACCCAGCACTTC. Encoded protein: CASSPPSWSGQETQHF.